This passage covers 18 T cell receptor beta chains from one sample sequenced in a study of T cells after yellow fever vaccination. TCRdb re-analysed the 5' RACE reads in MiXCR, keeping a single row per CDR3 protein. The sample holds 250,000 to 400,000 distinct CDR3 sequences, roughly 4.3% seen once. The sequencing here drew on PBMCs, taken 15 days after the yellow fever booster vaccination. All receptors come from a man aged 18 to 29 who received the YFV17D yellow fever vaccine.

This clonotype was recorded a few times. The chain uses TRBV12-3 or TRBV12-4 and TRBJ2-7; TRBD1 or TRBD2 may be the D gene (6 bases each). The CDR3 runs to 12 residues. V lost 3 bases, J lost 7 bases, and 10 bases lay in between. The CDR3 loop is CASSFGGGEQYV. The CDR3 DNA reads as TGTGCCAGCAGTTTCGGAGGGGGTGAGCAGTACGTC.

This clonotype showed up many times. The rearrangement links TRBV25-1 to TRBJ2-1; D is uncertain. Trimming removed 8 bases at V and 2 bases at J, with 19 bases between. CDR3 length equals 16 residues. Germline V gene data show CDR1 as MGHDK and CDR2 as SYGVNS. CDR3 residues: CASVEVKGFPYNEQFF. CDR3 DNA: TGTGCCAGCGTGGAAGTGAAAGGGTTCCCCTACAATGAGCAGTTCTTC.

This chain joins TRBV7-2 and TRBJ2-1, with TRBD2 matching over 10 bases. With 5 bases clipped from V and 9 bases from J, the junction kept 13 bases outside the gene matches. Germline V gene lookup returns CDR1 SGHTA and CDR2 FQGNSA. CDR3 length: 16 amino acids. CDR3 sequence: CASSRLGAGGRGEQFF. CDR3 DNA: TGTGCCAGCAGCCGCCTAGGAGCGGGGGGGAGGGGTGAGCAGTTCTTC.

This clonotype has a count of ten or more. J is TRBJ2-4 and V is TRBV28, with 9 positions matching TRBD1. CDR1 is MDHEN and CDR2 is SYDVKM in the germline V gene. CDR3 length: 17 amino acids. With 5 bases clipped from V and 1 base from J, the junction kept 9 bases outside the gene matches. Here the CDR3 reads CASSGAGTGLAKNIQYF. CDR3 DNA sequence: TGTGCCAGCAGTGGGGCCGGGACAGGGTTGGCCAAAAACATTCAGTACTTC.

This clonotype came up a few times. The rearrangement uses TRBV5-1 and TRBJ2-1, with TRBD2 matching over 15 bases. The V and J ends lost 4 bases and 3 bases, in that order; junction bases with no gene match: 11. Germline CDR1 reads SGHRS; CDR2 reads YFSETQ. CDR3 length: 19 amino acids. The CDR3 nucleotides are TGCGCCAGCAGCAGGGGACTAGCGGGGGGCACAGTTATCTACAATGAGCAGTTCTTC. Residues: CASSRGLAGGTVIYNEQFF.

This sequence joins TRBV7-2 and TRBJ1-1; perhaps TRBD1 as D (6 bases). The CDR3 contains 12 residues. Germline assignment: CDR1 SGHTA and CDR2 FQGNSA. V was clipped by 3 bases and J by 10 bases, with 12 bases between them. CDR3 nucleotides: TGTGCCAGCAGCTTCGAAGGGGGATCAGCTTTCTTT. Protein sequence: CASSFEGGSAFF.

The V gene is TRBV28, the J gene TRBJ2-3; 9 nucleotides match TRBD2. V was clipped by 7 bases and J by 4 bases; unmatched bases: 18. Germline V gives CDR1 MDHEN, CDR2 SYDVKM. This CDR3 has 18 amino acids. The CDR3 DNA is TGTGCCAGCACCCCGGGTCTAGCGGGGCTCCGAGGTGCAGATACGCAGTATTTT. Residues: CASTPGLAGLRGADTQYF.

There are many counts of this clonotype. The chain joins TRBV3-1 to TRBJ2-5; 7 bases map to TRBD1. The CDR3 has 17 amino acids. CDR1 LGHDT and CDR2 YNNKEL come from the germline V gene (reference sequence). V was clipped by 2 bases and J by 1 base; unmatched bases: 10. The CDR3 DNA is TGTGCCAGCAGCCAACCCTACTCAGGGGGTGGCCAAGAGACCCAGTACTTC. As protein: CASSQPYSGGGQETQYF.

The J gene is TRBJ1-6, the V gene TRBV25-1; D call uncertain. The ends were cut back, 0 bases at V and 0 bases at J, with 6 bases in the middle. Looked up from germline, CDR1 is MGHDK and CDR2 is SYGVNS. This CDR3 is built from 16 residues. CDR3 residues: CASSEYTSSYNSPLHF. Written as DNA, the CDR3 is TGTGCCAGCAGTGAATATACTAGCTCCTATAATTCACCCCTCCACTTT. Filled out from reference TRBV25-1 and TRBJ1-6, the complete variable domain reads EADIYQTPRYLVIGTGKKITLECSQTMGHDKMYWYQQDPGMELHLIHYSYGVNSTEKGDLSSESTVSRIRTEHFPLTLESARPSHTSQYLCASSEYTSSYNSPLHFGNGTRLTVT.

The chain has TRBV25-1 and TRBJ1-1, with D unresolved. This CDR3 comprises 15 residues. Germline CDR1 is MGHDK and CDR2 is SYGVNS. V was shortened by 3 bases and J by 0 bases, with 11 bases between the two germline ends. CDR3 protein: CASSEGQTVNTEAFF. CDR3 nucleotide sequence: TGTGCCAGCAGTGAGGGTCAGACCGTGAACACTGAAGCTTTCTTT.

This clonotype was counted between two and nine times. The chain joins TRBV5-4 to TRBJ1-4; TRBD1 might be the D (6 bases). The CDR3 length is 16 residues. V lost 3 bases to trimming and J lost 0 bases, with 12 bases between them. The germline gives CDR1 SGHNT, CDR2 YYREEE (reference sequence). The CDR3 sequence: CASSSGQPATNEKLFF. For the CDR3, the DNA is TGTGCCAGCAGCTCAGGACAGCCTGCAACTAATGAAAAACTGTTTTTT.

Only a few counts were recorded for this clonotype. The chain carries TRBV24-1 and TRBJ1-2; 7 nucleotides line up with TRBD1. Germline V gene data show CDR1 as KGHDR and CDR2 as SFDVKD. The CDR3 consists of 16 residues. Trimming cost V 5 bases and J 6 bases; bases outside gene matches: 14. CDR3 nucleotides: TGTGCCACCAGTGGAGAGACAGGGAGTGTTATGGATGGCTACACCTTC. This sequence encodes CATSGETGSVMDGYTF.

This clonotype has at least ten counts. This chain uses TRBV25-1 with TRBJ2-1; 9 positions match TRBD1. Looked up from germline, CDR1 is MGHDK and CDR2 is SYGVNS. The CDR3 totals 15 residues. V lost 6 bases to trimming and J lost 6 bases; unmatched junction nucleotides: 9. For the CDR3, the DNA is TGTGCCAGCAGCCCGGGGACAGGGCTGGCCAATGAGCAGTTCTTC. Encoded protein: CASSPGTGLANEQFF.

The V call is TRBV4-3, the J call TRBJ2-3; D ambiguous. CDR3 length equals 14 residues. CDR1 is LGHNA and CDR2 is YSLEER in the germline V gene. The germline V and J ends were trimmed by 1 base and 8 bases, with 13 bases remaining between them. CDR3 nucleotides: TGCGCCAGCAGCCAAGGGGGTGATTATGGTACGCAGTATTTT. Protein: CASSQGGDYGTQYF.

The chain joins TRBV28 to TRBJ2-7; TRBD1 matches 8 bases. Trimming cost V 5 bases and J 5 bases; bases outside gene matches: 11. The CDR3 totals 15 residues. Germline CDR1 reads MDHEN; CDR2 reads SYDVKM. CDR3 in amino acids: CASSAPGDRLNEQYV. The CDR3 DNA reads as TGTGCCAGCAGTGCCCCGGGGGACAGGTTGAACGAGCAGTACGTC.

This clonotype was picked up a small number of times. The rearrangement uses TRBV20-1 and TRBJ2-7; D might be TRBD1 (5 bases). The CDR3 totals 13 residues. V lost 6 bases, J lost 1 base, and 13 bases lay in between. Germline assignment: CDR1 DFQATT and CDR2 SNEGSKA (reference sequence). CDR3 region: CSARRQGSYEQYF. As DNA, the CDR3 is TGCAGTGCAAGAAGGCAGGGTTCCTACGAGCAGTACTTC.

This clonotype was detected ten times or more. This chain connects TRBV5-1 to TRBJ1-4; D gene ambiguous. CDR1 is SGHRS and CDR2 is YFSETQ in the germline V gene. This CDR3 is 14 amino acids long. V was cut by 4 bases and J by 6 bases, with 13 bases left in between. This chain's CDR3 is CASSPLREDEKLFF. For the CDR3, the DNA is TGCGCCAGCAGCCCCCTCCGGGAAGATGAAAAACTGTTTTTT. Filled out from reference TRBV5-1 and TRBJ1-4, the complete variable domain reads KAGVTQTPRYLIKTRGQQVTLSCSPISGHRSVSWYQQTPGQGLQFLFEYFSETQRNKGNFPGRFSGRQFSNSRSEMNVSTLELGDSALYLCASSPLREDEKLFFGSGTQLSVL.

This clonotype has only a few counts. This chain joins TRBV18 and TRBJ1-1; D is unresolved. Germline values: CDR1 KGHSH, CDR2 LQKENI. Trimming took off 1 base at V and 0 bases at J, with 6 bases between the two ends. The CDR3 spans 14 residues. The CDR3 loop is CASSPRRVNTEAFF. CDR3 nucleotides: TGTGCCAGCTCACCACGGAGGGTGAACACTGAAGCTTTCTTT. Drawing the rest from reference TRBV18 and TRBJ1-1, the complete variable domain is NAGVMQNPRHLVRRRGQEARLRCSPMKGHSHVYWYRQLPEEGLKFMVYLQKENIIDESGMPKERFSAEFPKEGPSILRIQQVVRGDSAAYFCASSPRRVNTEAFFGQGTRLTVV.